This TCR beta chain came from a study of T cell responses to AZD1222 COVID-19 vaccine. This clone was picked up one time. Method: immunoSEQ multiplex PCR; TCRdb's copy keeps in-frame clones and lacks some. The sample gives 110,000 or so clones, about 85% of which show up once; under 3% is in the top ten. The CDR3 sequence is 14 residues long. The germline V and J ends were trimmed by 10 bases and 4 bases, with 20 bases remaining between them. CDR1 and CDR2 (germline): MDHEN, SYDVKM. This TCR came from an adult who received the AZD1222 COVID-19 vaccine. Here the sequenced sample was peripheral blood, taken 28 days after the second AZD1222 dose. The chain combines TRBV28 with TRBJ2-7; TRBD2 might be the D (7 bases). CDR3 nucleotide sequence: TGTGCCACCTACGAGGGGGGGGAGCCTTACGAGCAGTACTTC. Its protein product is CATYEGGEPYEQYF.